This entry lists 8 T cell receptor beta chains sequenced from one sample in a study of human T cells and chemical hapten exposure. Time point defined: patch test 1, 2 weeks after DPC sensitization. Treatment of the sample: therapeutic diphenylcyclopropenone sensitization with weekly scalp DPC. TCRdb independently ran MiXCR on the RACE reads; one entry per CDR3 protein. The repertoire includes 180,000 or so distinct CDR3 sequences, around 22% of them detected once, and under 7% sits in the top ten. The sequencing used whole blood, collected in connection with sensitization to the hapten diphenylcyclopropenone (DPC). All receptors come from a woman aged 50 to 65 with alopecia areata. Some clones in this sample may be carry-over from other donors' samples.

This chain links TRBV2 with TRBJ2-2; D is perhaps TRBD2 (6 bases). The CDR3 has 13 amino acids. Trimming removed 9 bases at V and 7 bases at J, with 15 bases between. The germline V gene has CDR1 SNHLY and CDR2 FYNNEI. The CDR3 region has the DNA TGTGCCAGTCACTCGGGAGTCGGCGGGGAGCTGTTTTTT. Translation gives CASHSGVGGELFF.

J is TRBJ2-1 and V is TRBV10-3; either TRBD1 or TRBD2 may supply D (5 bases each). The CDR3 is 15 amino acids. Between the trimmed V and J ends, which lost 6 bases and 0 bases, there was a span of 12 bases. The germline CDR1 and CDR2 sequences are ENHRY and SYGVKD. CDR3 amino acids: CAIRNGTDSYNEQFF. In nucleotides, the CDR3 is TGTGCCATCAGGAACGGGACCGACTCCTACAATGAGCAGTTCTTC.

This clonotype was observed a handful of times. This chain links TRBV29-1 with TRBJ2-5; 8 nucleotides line up with TRBD1. V shed 6 bases and J 4 bases; nucleotides not matched to a gene: 13. Germline lookup yields CDR1 SQVTM and CDR2 ANQGSEA. CDR3 length: 15 amino acids. The CDR3 DNA follows: TGCAGCGTGCACCAGGGGGCGAGGTTAACAGAGACCCAGTACTTC. Amino acid sequence: CSVHQGARLTETQYF.

This clonotype was found a few times. This sequence joins TRBV27 and TRBJ1-2, with D uncertain. The CDR3 has 11 amino acids. CDR1 is MNHEY and CDR2 is SMNVEV in the germline V gene (reference sequence). V was trimmed by 6 bases and J by 2 bases, leaving 4 bases between them. The CDR3 nucleotides read TGTGCCAGCAGATCGAACTATGGCTACACCTTC. It codes for CASRSNYGYTF.

The chain recombines TRBV29-1 with TRBJ1-1, with 7 bases that match TRBD1. The CDR3 contains 13 residues. J lost 1 base, V lost 3 bases, and 2 bases had no gene match. CDR1 SQVTM and CDR2 ANQGSEA come from the germline V gene. CDR3 region: CSVERDRNTEAFF. As DNA, the CDR3 is TGCAGCGTTGAGCGGGACAGGAACACTGAAGCTTTCTTT.

The chain couples TRBV2 to TRBJ2-1; tentative D call: TRBD1 (6 bases). V was trimmed by 5 bases and J by 0 bases, leaving 14 bases between them. Germline V CDR1 and CDR2: SNHLY, FYNNEI. The CDR3 totals 16 residues. This CDR3 is CASSPPGQSSYNEQFF. CDR3 coding DNA: TGTGCCAGCAGTCCCCCGGGACAAAGCTCCTACAATGAGCAGTTCTTC.

This clonotype was counted many times. The chain joins TRBV7-2 to TRBJ2-2, with D possibly TRBD2 on 5 matching bases. CDR1 is SGHTA, CDR2 FQGNSA, per germline. The CDR3 length is 16 residues. The V gene lost 5 bases and the J gene lost 1 base, with 14 bases spanning the gap. This CDR3 reads CASSLNLAQNTGELFF. For the CDR3, the DNA is TGTGCCAGCAGCCTCAATCTAGCACAGAACACCGGGGAGCTGTTTTTT.

The V and J genes are TRBV10-3 and TRBJ2-7; TRBD2 aligns across 7 bases. The CDR3 is 17 residues long. V shed 6 bases and J 0 bases; nucleotides not matched to a gene: 14. Germline V gene sequence: CDR1 ENHRY, CDR2 SYGVKD. CDR3 nucleotides: TGTGCCATCAGAGATACTGCTTTCGGGACTAACTCCTACGAGCAGTACTTC. Translating gives CAIRDTAFGTNSYEQYF.